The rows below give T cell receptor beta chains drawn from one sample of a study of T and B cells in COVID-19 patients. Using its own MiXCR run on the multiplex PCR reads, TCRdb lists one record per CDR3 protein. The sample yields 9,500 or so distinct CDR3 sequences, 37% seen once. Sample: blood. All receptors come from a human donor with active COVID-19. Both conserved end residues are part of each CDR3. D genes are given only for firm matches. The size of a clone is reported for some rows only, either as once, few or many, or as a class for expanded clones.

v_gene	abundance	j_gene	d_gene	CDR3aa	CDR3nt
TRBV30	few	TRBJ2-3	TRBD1	CAWTRQGPRDTQYF	TGTGCCTGGACTAGACAGGGGCCTAGGGATACGCAGTATTTT
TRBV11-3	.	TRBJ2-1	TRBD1	CASSLGQGAKSSYNEQFF	TGTGCCAGCAGCTTAGGACAGGGGGCTAAGAGCTCCTACAATGAGCAGTTCTTC
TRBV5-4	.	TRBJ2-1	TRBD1	CASSLAAGTGLNEQFF	TGTGCCAGCAGCTTGGCCGCGGGGACAGGGCTCAATGAGCAGTTCTTC
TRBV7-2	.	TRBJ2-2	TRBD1	CASRGGQAGTGELFF	TGTGCCAGCCGAGGGGGACAGGCGGGCACCGGGGAGCTGTTTTTT
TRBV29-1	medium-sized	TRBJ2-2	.	CSAGDTGELFF	TGCAGCGCCGGAGACACCGGGGAGCTGTTTTTT
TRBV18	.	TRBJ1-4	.	CASARAQGEKLFF	TGTGCCAGCGCCCGGGCCCAGGGCGAAAAACTGTTTTTT
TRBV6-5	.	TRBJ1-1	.	CAISKNSNTEAFF	TGTGCCATCAGCAAAAACTCCAACACTGAAGCTTTCTTT
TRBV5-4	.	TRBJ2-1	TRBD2	CASSLPVAGGNEQFF	TGTGCCAGCAGCTTACCAGTAGCGGGTGGCAATGAGCAGTTCTTC
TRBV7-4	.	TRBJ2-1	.	CASSSLWVGSYNEQFF	TGTGCCAGCAGCTCCCTGTGGGTAGGGTCCTACAATGAGCAGTTCTTC
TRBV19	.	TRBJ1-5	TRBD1	CASSVDRGKPQHF	TGTGCCAGTAGTGTTGACAGGGGTAAGCCCCAGCATTTT
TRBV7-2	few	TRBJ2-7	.	CASSLGRPTTNEQYF	TGTGCCAGCAGCTTAGGGCGGCCGACTACCAACGAGCAGTACTTC
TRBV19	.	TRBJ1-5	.	CASSMGGTAYNQPQHF	TGTGCCAGTAGTATGGGAGGGACGGCTTACAATCAGCCCCAGCATTTT
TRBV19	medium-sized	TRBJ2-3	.	CASSIARADTQYF	TGTGCCAGTAGTATAGCGCGGGCGGATACGCAGTATTTT
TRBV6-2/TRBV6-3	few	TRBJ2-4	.	CASSYGEGAKNIQYF	TGTGCCAGCAGTTACGGAGAAGGAGCCAAAAACATTCAGTACTTC
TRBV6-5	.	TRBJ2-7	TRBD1	CASSRDRYYEQYF	TGTGCCAGCAGTAGGGACAGGTACTACGAGCAGTACTTC
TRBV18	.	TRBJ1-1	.	CASSPGGRTEAFF	TGTGCCAGCTCACCAGGGGGCCGAACTGAAGCTTTCTTT
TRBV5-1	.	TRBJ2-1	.	CASSLGQYNEQFF	TGTGCCAGCAGCTTGGGTCAGTACAATGAGCAGTTCTTC
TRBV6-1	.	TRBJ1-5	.	CASSARGFQPQHF	TGTGCCAGCAGTGCTAGGGGGTTTCAGCCCCAGCATTTT
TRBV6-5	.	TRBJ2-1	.	CASSYSNFGEQFF	TGTGCCAGCAGTTACTCGAATTTTGGTGAGCAGTTCTTC
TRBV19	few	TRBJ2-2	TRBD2	CASSLAGRVNTGELFF	TGTGCCAGTAGTCTAGCCGGGAGGGTAAACACCGGGGAGCTGTTTTTT
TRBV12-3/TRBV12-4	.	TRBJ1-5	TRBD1	CASSSTGLLGSNQPQHF	TGTGCCAGCAGTTCGACAGGGCTGTTGGGCAGCAATCAGCCCCAGCATTTT
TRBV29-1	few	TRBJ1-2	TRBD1	CSVTGTGINYGYTF	TGCAGCGTGACCGGGACAGGGATAAACTATGGCTACACCTTC
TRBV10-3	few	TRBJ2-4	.	CATTDGAEAKNIQYF	TGTGCCACGACCGACGGCGCCGAGGCCAAAAACATTCAGTACTTC
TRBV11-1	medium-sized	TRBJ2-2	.	CASSSRQSLRTGELFF	TGTGCCAGCAGCTCCCGACAGTCTCTTAGGACCGGGGAGCTGTTTTTT
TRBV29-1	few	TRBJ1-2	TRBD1	CSVGTGGSYGYTF	TGCAGCGTTGGGACAGGAGGATCCTATGGCTACACCTTC
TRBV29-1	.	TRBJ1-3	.	CSVEGLRGNTIYF	TGCAGCGTTGAAGGGCTCAGGGGAAACACCATATATTTT
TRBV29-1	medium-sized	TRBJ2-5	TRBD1	CSVRQGASETQYF	TGCAGCGTTAGGCAGGGGGCTAGTGAGACCCAGTACTTC
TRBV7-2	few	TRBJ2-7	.	CASSLRYEQYF	TGTGCCAGCAGCCTCCGCTACGAGCAGTACTTC
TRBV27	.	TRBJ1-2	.	CASSDNYGYTF	TGTGCCAGCAGTGATAACTATGGCTACACCTTC
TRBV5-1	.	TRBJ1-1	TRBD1	CASSLSDREAFF	TGCGCCAGCAGCCTATCGGACAGGGAGGCTTTCTTT
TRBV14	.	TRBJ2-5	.	CASSRPAGTQYF	TGTGCCAGCAGCCGACCAGCCGGGACCCAGTACTTC
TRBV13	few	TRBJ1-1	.	CASSYRGALRAFF	TGTGCCAGCAGTTACCGAGGGGCATTGAGAGCTTTCTTT
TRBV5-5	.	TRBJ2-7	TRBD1	CASSFRGPSYEQYF	TGTGCCAGCAGCTTCAGGGGGCCTTCCTACGAGCAGTACTTC
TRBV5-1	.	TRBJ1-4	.	CASSPSGGEKLFF	TGCGCCAGCAGCCCTTCGGGGGGGGAAAAACTGTTTTTT
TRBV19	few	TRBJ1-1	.	CASTPQYQGGSPEAFF	TGTGCCAGTACGCCGCAATACCAAGGCGGTAGCCCTGAAGCTTTCTTT
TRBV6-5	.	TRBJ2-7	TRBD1	CASSFGTARSYEQYF	TGTGCCAGCAGTTTCGGGACAGCCCGCTCCTACGAGCAGTACTTC
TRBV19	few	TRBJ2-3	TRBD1	CASSMKVGTGDTQYF	TGTGCCAGTAGTATGAAAGTGGGGACAGGGGATACGCAGTATTTT
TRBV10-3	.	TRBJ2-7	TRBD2	CAISESTSGAYEQYF	TGTGCCATCAGTGAGTCGACTAGCGGAGCCTACGAGCAGTACTTC
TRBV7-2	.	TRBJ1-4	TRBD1	CASSTSVDRVNEKLFF	TGTGCCAGCAGCACCAGTGTGGACAGGGTCAATGAAAAACTGTTTTTT
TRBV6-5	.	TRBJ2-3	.	CASSSQAWRSTDTQYF	TGTGCCAGCAGTTCCCAGGCCTGGCGGAGCACAGATACGCAGTATTTT
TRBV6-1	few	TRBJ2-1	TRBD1	CASRVSGGGGNEQFF	TGTGCCAGCAGAGTCTCAGGGGGCGGAGGGAATGAGCAGTTCTTC
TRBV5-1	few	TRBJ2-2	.	CATPLNTGELFF	TGCGCCACCCCACTCAACACCGGGGAGCTGTTTTTT
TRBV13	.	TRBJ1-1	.	CASSTISSEAFF	TGTGCCAGCAGCACAATCAGCAGTGAAGCTTTCTTT
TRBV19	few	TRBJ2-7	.	CASSIDLSGAHSYEQYF	TGTGCCAGTAGTATAGATCTATCCGGGGCCCACTCCTACGAGCAGTACTTC
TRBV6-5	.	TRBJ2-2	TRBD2	CASSTGLAGPTGELFF	TGTGCCAGCAGTACGGGACTAGCGGGCCCTACCGGGGAGCTGTTTTTT
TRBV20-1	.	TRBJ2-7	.	CSASGSQPSYEQYF	TGCAGTGCTAGTGGCAGCCAGCCCTCCTACGAGCAGTACTTC
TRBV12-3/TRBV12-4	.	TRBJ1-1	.	CASSLFWGNSEAFF	TGTGCCAGCAGTTTATTTTGGGGGAATTCTGAAGCTTTCTTT
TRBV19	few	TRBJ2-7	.	CASSIGGGEQYF	TGTGCCAGTAGTATTGGTGGGGGCGAGCAGTACTTC
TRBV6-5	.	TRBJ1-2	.	CASSYEGNYGYTF	TGTGCCAGCAGTTACGAAGGGAACTATGGCTACACCTTC
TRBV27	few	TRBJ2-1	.	CASRSLRGDGVHNEQFF	TGTGCCAGCAGATCTCTCAGGGGGGATGGTGTCCACAATGAGCAGTTCTTC
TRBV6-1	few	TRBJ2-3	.	CASTVDRSDTQYF	TGTGCCAGCACTGTCGACAGATCGGATACGCAGTATTTT